These 12 T cell receptor beta chains came from one sample sequenced in a study of human T cells and chemical hapten exposure. Time point in this sample: patch test 1, 2 weeks after DPC sensitization. Treatment described: therapeutic diphenylcyclopropenone sensitization with weekly scalp DPC. TCRdb reanalysed the RACE reads using MiXCR and keeps one entry per CDR3 protein. The sample has over 65,000 distinct CDR3 sequences; about 10% are singletons. Sequencing used whole blood, obtained in connection with sensitization to the hapten diphenylcyclopropenone (DPC). Receptor source: a woman in her forties or fifties with alopecia areata. Some clones in this sample may be carry-over from other donors' samples.

This clonotype has a count of ten or more. The gene calls are TRBV4-2 and TRBJ1-4, with D perhaps matching TRBD1 (5 bases). The germline V and J ends were trimmed by 5 bases and 8 bases, with 15 bases remaining between them. Germline CDR1 LGHNA, CDR2 YNFKEQ. CDR3 size: 14 residues. DNA of the CDR3: TGTGCCAGCAGCGGGACTCGTGGCAGCGAAAAACTGTTTTTT. This sequence encodes CASSGTRGSEKLFF.

The V gene is TRBV4-1, the J gene TRBJ2-1; the match to TRBD2 covers 7 bases. This CDR3 spans 16 amino acids. V lost 4 bases to trimming and J lost 3 bases; unmatched junction nucleotides: 9. Germline V CDR1 and CDR2: MGHRA, YSYEKL. In nucleotides, the CDR3 is TGCGCCAGCAGCCTACCCTCGACTAGCTTCTACAATGAGCAGTTCTTC. Its protein is CASSLPSTSFYNEQFF.

V and J are TRBV7-9 and TRBJ2-1; unclear D gene. V lost 6 bases, J lost 2 bases, and 2 bases lay in between. Germline CDR1 reads SEHNR; CDR2 reads FQNEAQ (reference sequence). This CDR3 comprises 11 residues. For the CDR3, the DNA is TGTGCCAGCAGACCCTACAATGAGCAGTTCTTC. This encodes CASRPYNEQFF.

This clonotype was found many times. The J gene is TRBJ2-5, the V gene TRBV7-9; possible D gene TRBD1, 5 bases. The CDR3 runs to 14 residues. V dropped 4 bases and J dropped 5 bases, with 14 bases sitting between them. Germline V gene lookup returns CDR1 SEHNR and CDR2 FQNEAQ (reference sequence). For the CDR3, the DNA is TGTGCCAGCAGCTCCCGGACACTGGATGAGACCCAGTACTTC. Encoded protein: CASSSRTLDETQYF.

This clonotype has at least ten counts. The chain carries TRBV7-2 and TRBJ2-7, with D unresolved. The length of the CDR3 is 14 residues. Germline-derived CDR1 and CDR2 are SGHTA and FQGNSA. V was pared by 5 bases and J by 2 bases, with 13 bases between. The CDR3 sequence: CASSVDAATYEQYF. In DNA form, the CDR3 reads TGTGCCAGCAGCGTCGACGCTGCAACCTACGAGCAGTACTTC.

This clonotype was recorded at least ten times. This chain links TRBV11-2 with TRBJ2-2; D unresolved. Between the trimmed V and J ends, which lost 4 bases and 3 bases, there was a span of 9 bases. This CDR3 spans 14 amino acids. The germline gives CDR1 SGHAT, CDR2 FQNNGV. CDR3 in DNA: TGTGCCAGCAGCTCCCGGATAGACACCGGGGAGCTGTTTTTT. Translated, it gives CASSSRIDTGELFF.

This clonotype has at least ten counts. The chain recombines TRBV12-3 or TRBV12-4 with TRBJ1-5, with D tentatively TRBD1 (6 bases). The CDR3 has 16 amino acids. V was pared by 2 bases and J by 3 bases, with 14 bases between. The CDR3 DNA follows: TGTGCCAGCAGTTTACTGGGGGCGGCAGTCAATCAGCCCCAGCATTTT. This sequence encodes CASSLLGAAVNQPQHF.

The sample holds a few counts of this clonotype. V usage is TRBV7-6 and J usage is TRBJ2-7; TRBD1 aligns across 7 bases. The CDR3 contains 14 residues. Germline-derived CDR1 and CDR2 are SGHVS and FNYEAQ. After removal of 5 bases from V and 0 bases from J, the junction contained 4 bases not matched to a gene. This CDR3 reads CASSPHRGSYEQYF. CDR3 in DNA: TGTGCCAGCAGCCCCCACAGGGGCTCCTACGAGCAGTACTTC.

Comments on this clonotype: One base away lies a much larger clone, so this may be a sequencing read error. The rearrangement joins TRBV20-1 to TRBJ1-6, with D hard to call. Germline V gene sequence: CDR1 DFQATT, CDR2 SNEGSKA (reference sequence). The CDR3 length is 12 residues. The CDR3 nucleotides are TGCAGTGCTAGGACATATAATTCACCCATCCACTTT. It specifies CSARTYNSPIHF.

The chain recombines TRBV18 with TRBJ2-2; 10 nucleotides line up with TRBD1. V lost 4 bases, J lost 0 bases, and 5 bases stayed unmatched. CDR1 is KGHSH and CDR2 is LQKENI in the germline V gene. The length of the CDR3 is 17 residues. CDR3 sequence (DNA): TGTGCCAGCTCACTCCTAGGGACAGGGGCGAACACCGGGGAGCTGTTTTTT. This codes for CASSLLGTGANTGELFF. The complete variable domain, with remaining parts taken from reference TRBV18 and TRBJ2-2, reads NAGVMQNPRHLVRRRGQEARLRCSPMKGHSHVYWYRQLPEEGLKFMVYLQKENIIDESGMPKERFSAEFPKEGPSILRIQQVVRGDSAAYFCASSLLGTGANTGELFFGEGSRLTVL.

There are many counts of this clonotype. The DNA for the CDR3 is TGTGCCAGCAGGGAGACAGGGTTGAGCTCCTACGAGCAGTACTTC. Its translation is CASRETGLSSYEQYF. The genes are TRBV27 and TRBJ2-7; 7 nucleotides match TRBD1. The CDR3 runs 15 residues. Unmatched junction bases numbered 8, after V lost 6 bases and J lost 0 bases. In germline, CDR1 is MNHEY, CDR2 SMNVEV (reference sequence).

This clonotype appeared many times. J is TRBJ2-5 and V is TRBV5-1; weak D call: TRBD1 (5 bases). Germline V lookup: CDR1 SGHRS, CDR2 YFSETQ. This CDR3 spans 13 amino acids. Trimming left V 3 bases short and J 3 bases short, with 9 bases between. CDR3 bases: TGCGCCAGCAGCTCGTTACAGGAAGAGACCCAGTACTTC. Translated, it gives CASSSLQEETQYF.